The next 24 T cell receptor beta chains were all read from a single sample in a study of long-term antiretroviral therapy in people with HIV. Runs used v3.0 of the immunoSEQ assay and were done at survey level. Clones were sequenced by immunoSEQ multiplex PCR, and TCRdb holds only the in-frame ones, with some missing. The sample has tens of thousands of clones, around 79% seen once. Sequenced here: unsorted PBMCs, sampled 1.9 years after starting antiretroviral therapy. The receptors here all came from a man aged 18 to 29 with HIV.

The V gene is TRBV5-1, the J gene TRBJ2-5; a possible D gene is TRBD2 (5 bases). This CDR3 contains 15 residues. V was pared by 5 bases and J by 5 bases, with 19 bases between. Germline V gives CDR1 SGHRS, CDR2 YFSETQ. DNA of the CDR3: TGCGCCAGCAGAGGTGGTGCCTACGAGGGCGAGACCCAGTACTTC. Its protein is CASRGGAYEGETQYF.

The chain carries TRBV7-9 and TRBJ2-5, with 7 bases aligning to TRBD1. CDR3 size: 13 residues. Germline V CDR1 and CDR2: SEHNR, FQNEAQ (reference sequence). V shed 2 bases and J 6 bases; nucleotides not matched to a gene: 3. The CDR3 spells CASSLQGVKTQYF. The CDR3 coding sequence is TGTGCCAGCAGCTTACAGGGGGTGAAGACCCAGTACTTC.

The rearrangement links TRBV4-2 to TRBJ2-2; D uncertain. The germline V gene has CDR1 LGHNA and CDR2 YNFKEQ. V was cut by 1 base and J by 2 bases, with 14 bases left in between. The CDR3 length is 17 residues. The CDR3 reads CASSQGVRQTNTGELFF. The CDR3 nucleotides read TGTGCCAGCAGCCAAGGGGTTCGGCAGACAAACACCGGGGAGCTGTTTTTT.

This clone was found once. The chain is built from TRBV28 and TRBJ1-1, with a possible D match to TRBD1 (5 bases). The CDR3 runs 12 residues. Germline-derived CDR1 and CDR2 are MDHEN and SYDVKM. The germline V and J ends were trimmed by 10 bases and 4 bases, with 13 bases remaining between them. The CDR3 spells CATKTAATEAFF. In nucleotides, the CDR3 is TGTGCCACCAAGACAGCAGCCACTGAAGCTTTCTTT.

The chain uses TRBV27 and TRBJ1-2; D gene unclear. The CDR3 consists of 14 residues. Germline assignment: CDR1 MNHEY and CDR2 SMNVEV (reference sequence). V was shortened by 6 bases and J by 0 bases, with 11 bases between the two germline ends. CDR3 sequence: CASRRGLTNYGYTF. The CDR3 bases are TGTGCCAGCAGACGCGGACTGACTAACTATGGCTACACCTTC.

The genes are TRBV28 and TRBJ2-3; the match to TRBD2 covers 9 bases. Trimming cost V 6 bases and J 3 bases; bases outside gene matches: 7. The CDR3 covers 15 residues. Germline loops: CDR1 MDHEN, CDR2 SYDVKM. CDR3 sequence: CASRRSGGLTDTQYF. In nucleotides, the CDR3 is TGTGCCAGCAGACGAAGCGGGGGGTTGACAGATACGCAGTATTTT.

The sample holds one count of this clone. The chain uses TRBV4-2 and TRBJ1-5, with D unresolved. The CDR3 loop spans 14 amino acids. The V end lost 2 bases, the J end lost 2 bases, and 7 bases lay between the germline ends. The germline CDR1 and CDR2 sequences are LGHNA and YNFKEQ. CDR3 nucleotide sequence: TGTGCCAGCAGCCAACGCGCAGGCAATCAGCCCCAGCATTTT. Protein sequence: CASSQRAGNQPQHF.

The rearrangement uses TRBV7-8 and TRBJ2-5; 9 bases align to TRBD1. CDR1 and CDR2 (germline): SGHVS, FQNEAQ. The CDR3 runs to 16 residues. V lost 3 bases to trimming and J lost 5 bases; unmatched junction nucleotides: 10. The CDR3 DNA follows: TGTGCCAGCAGCTTGGCCGAAATAGGGACAGGGGAGACCCAGTACTTC. Its protein product is CASSLAEIGTGETQYF.

The chain combines TRBV2 with TRBJ2-7; 7 positions match TRBD1. The trim removed 6 bases at V and 4 bases at J, leaving 15 bases unmatched. CDR3 size: 16 residues. CDR1 SNHLY and CDR2 FYNNEI come from the germline V gene. CDR3 nucleotide sequence: TGTGCCAGCAGCCCCCCTGGGGTCGGGACAGAGTACGAGCAGTACTTC. Translation: CASSPPGVGTEYEQYF.

The chain employs TRBV28 and TRBJ1-1, with D uncertain. Germline V CDR1 and CDR2: MDHEN, SYDVKM. This CDR3 is built from 13 residues. Trimming removed 5 bases from V and 0 bases from J, with 7 bases in between. The CDR3: CASSNQLNTEAFF. In DNA form, the CDR3 reads TGTGCCAGCAGTAACCAGTTGAACACTGAAGCTTTCTTT.

A single count supports this clone. The V call is TRBV2, the J call TRBJ2-7; perhaps TRBD1 as D (5 bases). The CDR3 consists of 12 residues. V shed 3 bases and J shed 8 bases, with 11 bases lying between them. Germline lookup yields CDR1 SNHLY and CDR2 FYNNEI. The CDR3 DNA is TGTGCCAGCAGTGACAGGGAAGGGAAGCAGTACTTC. This gives the protein CASSDREGKQYF.

The chain recombines TRBV2 with TRBJ1-4, with D unclear. The germline gives CDR1 SNHLY, CDR2 FYNNEI. The ends were cut back, 0 bases at V and 7 bases at J, with 12 bases in the middle. The CDR3 has 15 residues. The CDR3 DNA reads TGTGCCAGCAGTGAAGCGGCCTCATCTGGTGAAAAACTGTTTTTT. Its translation is CASSEAASSGEKLFF.

A few counts support this clone. The rearrangement links TRBV19 to TRBJ1-5; 8 nucleotides line up with TRBD1. The CDR3 length is 13 residues. Trimming took 5 bases from V and 7 from J; bases not matched to a gene: 4. CDR1 and CDR2 (germline): LNHDA, SQIVND (reference sequence). The CDR3 is CASSPQGEQPQHF. CDR3 sequence (DNA): TGTGCCAGTAGTCCACAGGGGGAACAGCCCCAGCATTTT. The full variable domain, in which reference TRBV19 and TRBJ1-5 provide the parts outside the CDR3, is DGGITQSPKYLFRKEGQNVTLSCEQNLNHDAMYWYRQDPGQGLRLIYYSQIVNDFQKGDIAEGYSVSREKKESFPLTVTSAQKNPTAFYLCASSPQGEQPQHFGDGTRLSIL.

V and J are TRBV6-6 and TRBJ2-5, with 7 bases aligning to TRBD1. CDR3 length equals 15 residues. From germline, CDR1 is MNHNY and CDR2 SVGAGI (reference sequence). Trimming cost V 2 bases and J 3 bases; bases outside gene matches: 6. The CDR3 spells CASSYPGQVKETQYF. The CDR3 DNA sequence: TGTGCCAGCAGTTACCCCGGACAGGTTAAAGAGACCCAGTACTTC.

The chain links TRBV6-1 to TRBJ1-3; D ambiguous. The CDR3 is 15 residues long. Germline V CDR1 and CDR2: MNHNS, SASEGT. The V gene lost 2 bases and the J gene lost 0 bases, with 8 bases spanning the gap. CDR3 amino acids: CASSETGFSGNTIYF. The CDR3 DNA is TGTGCCAGCAGTGAAACGGGGTTCTCTGGAAACACCATATATTTT.

This clone was seen a handful of times. The V call is TRBV6-1, the J call TRBJ2-7; TRBD1 matches at 9 bases. The CDR3 contains 14 residues. Germline CDR1 reads MNHNS; CDR2 reads SASEGT. V trimming: 7 bases; J trimming: 4 bases; junction bases outside the gene matches: 8. CDR3 sequence: CASTPGTGRYEQYV. CDR3 nucleotide sequence: TGTGCCAGCACTCCCGGGACAGGGCGTTACGAGCAGTACGTC.

The rearrangement uses TRBV7-9 and TRBJ2-7; no reliable D call. This CDR3 contains 14 residues. Germline CDR1 SEHNR, CDR2 FQNEAQ (reference sequence). Trimming shortened V by 5 bases and J by 4 bases, and 15 bases separated the two germline ends. DNA of the CDR3: TGTGCCAGCAGCCCATTTAGGCCTGGGTACGAGCAGTACTTC. It yields the protein CASSPFRPGYEQYF.

The chain uses TRBV6-5 and TRBJ1-5; 8 nucleotides agree with TRBD1. This CDR3 comprises 14 residues. Germline trimming cut 5 bases from V and 4 bases from J; bases unmatched to any gene: 4. From germline, CDR1 is MNHEY and CDR2 SVGAGI. Here the CDR3 reads CASSHRGRNQPQHF. The CDR3 region has the DNA TGTGCCAGCAGTCACAGGGGGAGGAATCAGCCCCAGCATTTT.

The chain combines TRBV7-8 with TRBJ2-2, with D perhaps matching TRBD1 or TRBD2 (6 bases each). CDR1 is SGHVS, CDR2 FQNEAQ, per germline. V was cut by 4 bases and J by 7 bases, with 19 bases left in between. The CDR3 is 16 residues long. This chain's CDR3 is CASSSVGGPRIGELFF. CDR3 bases: TGTGCCAGCAGCTCGGTGGGGGGCCCGAGGATCGGGGAGCTGTTTTTT.

This clone appeared once. This chain connects TRBV6-1 to TRBJ2-6; D assignment may be TRBD1 or TRBD2 (5 bases each). V gave up 6 bases and J gave up 3 bases, with 9 bases separating them. The CDR3 extends over 14 amino acids. CDR1 is MNHNS, CDR2 SASEGT, per germline. CDR3 residues: CASRGVVGANVLTF. The CDR3 bases are TGTGCCAGCAGGGGGGTTGTTGGGGCCAACGTCCTGACTTTC.

J is TRBJ1-1 and V is TRBV5-6, with D perhaps TRBD1 (5 bases). Deletions cut 4 bases from V and 7 bases from J, with 26 bases between. CDR3 size: 17 residues. The germline V gene encodes CDR1 SGHDT and CDR2 YYEEEE. The chain's CDR3 is CASSPGAAGGLTREAFF. The CDR3 nucleotides read TGTGCCAGCAGCCCCGGGGCGGCTGGTGGATTGACCCGTGAAGCTTTCTTT.

The CDR3 is CSASEHNEQFF. The DNA of the CDR3 is TGCAGTGCTAGCGAGCACAATGAGCAGTTCTTC. The J gene is TRBJ2-1, the V gene TRBV20-1; D is ambiguous. The V end was cut by 3 bases, the J end by 5 bases, with 5 bases between. Per germline, CDR1 DFQATT and CDR2 SNEGSKA (reference sequence). This CDR3 spans 11 amino acids.

J is TRBJ1-5 and V is TRBV4-1; D is uncertain. The V gene lost 3 bases and the J gene lost 2 bases, with 14 bases spanning the gap. CDR1 is MGHRA, CDR2 YSYEKL, per germline. This CDR3 is 16 amino acids long. This CDR3 is CASSHTSGSRNQPQHF. CDR3 DNA sequence: TGCGCCAGCAGCCACACCTCGGGGTCCCGCAATCAGCCCCAGCATTTT.

The V gene is TRBV11-2, the J gene TRBJ1-6, with D hard to call. Germline loops: CDR1 SGHAT, CDR2 FQNNGV. The CDR3 is 13 residues long. V shed 1 base and J shed 7 bases, with 5 bases lying between them. In DNA, the CDR3 is TGTGCCAGCAGCTTAGCCAGAAATTCACCCCTCCACTTT. Translated, it gives CASSLARNSPLHF.